Below, one TCR beta chain is given with its context. The sample comes from a study of T-cell reconstitution after alpha-beta-depleted transplantation in children. Germline loops: CDR1 KGHDR, CDR2 SFDVKD. V was shortened by 0 bases and J by 10 bases, with 12 bases between the two germline ends. This CDR3 contains 14 residues. Using unique molecular identifiers, the investigators prepared the TCRbeta library. TCRdb re-analysed the PCR reads in MiXCR, keeping a single row per CDR3 protein. Of hundreds of thousands of distinct CDR3 sequences in the sample, approximately 17% were seen once. The V call is TRBV24-1, the J call TRBJ2-1; no reliable D call. The source material was PBMCs from the stem cell graft donor, sampled from the stem cell graft. The receptor comes from a human donor who donated a stem cell graft to a child with acute myeloid leukemia. The CDR3 reads CATSDLQYGSEQFF. CDR3 sequence (DNA): TGTGCCACCAGTGATTTGCAGTACGGGTCCGAGCAGTTCTTC.